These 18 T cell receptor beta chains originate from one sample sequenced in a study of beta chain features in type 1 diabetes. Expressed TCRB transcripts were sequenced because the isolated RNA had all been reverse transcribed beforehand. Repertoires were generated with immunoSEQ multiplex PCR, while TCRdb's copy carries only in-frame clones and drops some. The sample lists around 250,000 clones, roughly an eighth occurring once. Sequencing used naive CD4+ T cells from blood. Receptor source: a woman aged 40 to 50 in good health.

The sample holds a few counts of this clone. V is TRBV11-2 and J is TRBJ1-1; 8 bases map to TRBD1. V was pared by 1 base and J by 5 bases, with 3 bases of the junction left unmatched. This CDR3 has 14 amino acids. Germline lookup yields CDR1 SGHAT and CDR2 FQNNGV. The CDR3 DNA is TGTGCCAGCAGCTTAGGGACAGGGCGAACTGAAGCTTTCTTT. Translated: CASSLGTGRTEAFF.

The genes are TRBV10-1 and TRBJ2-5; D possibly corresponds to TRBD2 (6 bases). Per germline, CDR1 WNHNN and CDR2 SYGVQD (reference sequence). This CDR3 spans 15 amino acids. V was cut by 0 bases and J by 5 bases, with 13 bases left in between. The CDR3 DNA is TGCGCCAGCAGTGAGTCAGCTAGCGCTCAGGAGACCCAGTACTTC. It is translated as CASSESASAQETQYF.

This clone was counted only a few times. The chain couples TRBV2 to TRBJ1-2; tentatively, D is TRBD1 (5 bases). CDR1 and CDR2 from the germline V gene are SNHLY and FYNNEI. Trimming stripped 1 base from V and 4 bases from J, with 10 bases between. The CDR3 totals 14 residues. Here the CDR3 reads CASSEGDSLYGYTF. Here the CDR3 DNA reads TGTGCCAGCAGTGAAGGTGACAGCCTCTATGGCTACACCTTC. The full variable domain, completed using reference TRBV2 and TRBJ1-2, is EPEVTQTPSHQVTQMGQEVILRCVPISNHLYFYWYRQILGQKVEFLVSFYNNEISEKSEIFDDQFSVERPDGSNFTLKIRSTKLEDSAMYFCASSEGDSLYGYTFGSGTRLTVV.

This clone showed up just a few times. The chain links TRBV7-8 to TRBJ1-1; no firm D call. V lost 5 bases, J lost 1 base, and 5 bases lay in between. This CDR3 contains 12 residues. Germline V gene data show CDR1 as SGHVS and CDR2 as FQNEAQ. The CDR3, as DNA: TGTGCCAGCAGCCCACAGAACACTGAAGCTTTCTTT. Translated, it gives CASSPQNTEAFF.

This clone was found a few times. CDR3 nucleotides: TGCCACGCCCAAGGGGGCCTAGCTGGAGATACGCAGTATTTT. It is translated as CHAQGGLAGDTQYF. The chain links TRBV29-1 to TRBJ2-3; TRBD1 matches at 7 bases. The CDR3 totals 14 residues. Germline V lookup: CDR1 SQVTM, CDR2 ANQGSEA.

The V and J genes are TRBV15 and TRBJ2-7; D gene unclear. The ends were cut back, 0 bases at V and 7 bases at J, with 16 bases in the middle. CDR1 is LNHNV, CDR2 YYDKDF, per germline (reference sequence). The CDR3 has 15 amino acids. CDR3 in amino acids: CATSREAVEAWEQYF. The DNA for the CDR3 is TGTGCCACCAGCAGAGAGGCAGTTGAGGCGTGGGAGCAGTACTTC.

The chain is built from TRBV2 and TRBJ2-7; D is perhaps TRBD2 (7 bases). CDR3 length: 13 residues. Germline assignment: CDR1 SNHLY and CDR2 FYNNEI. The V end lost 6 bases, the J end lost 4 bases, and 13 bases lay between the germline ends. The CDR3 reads CASRGGPNYEQYF. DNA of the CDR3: TGTGCCAGCAGGGGGGGGCCGAATTACGAGCAGTACTTC.

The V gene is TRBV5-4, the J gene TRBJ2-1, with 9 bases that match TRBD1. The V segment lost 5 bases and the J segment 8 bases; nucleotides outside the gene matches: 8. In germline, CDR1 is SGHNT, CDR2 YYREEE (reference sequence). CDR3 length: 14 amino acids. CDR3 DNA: TGTGCCAGCAGTCACCTACAGGGGGCGGATGAGCAGTTCTTC. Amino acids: CASSHLQGADEQFF. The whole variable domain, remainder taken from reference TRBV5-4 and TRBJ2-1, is ETGVTQSPTHLIKTRGQQVTLRCSSQSGHNTVSWYQQALGQGPQFIFQYYREEENGRGNFPPRFSGLQFPNYSSELNVNALELDDSALYLCASSHLQGADEQFFGPGTRLTVL.

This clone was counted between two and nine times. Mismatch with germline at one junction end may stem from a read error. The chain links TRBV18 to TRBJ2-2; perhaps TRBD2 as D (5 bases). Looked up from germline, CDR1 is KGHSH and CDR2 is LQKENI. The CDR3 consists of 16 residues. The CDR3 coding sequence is TGTGCCAGCTCGCCACTAGTAACCACGCTCCCCGGGGAGCTGTTTTTT. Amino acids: CASSPLVTTLPGELFF.

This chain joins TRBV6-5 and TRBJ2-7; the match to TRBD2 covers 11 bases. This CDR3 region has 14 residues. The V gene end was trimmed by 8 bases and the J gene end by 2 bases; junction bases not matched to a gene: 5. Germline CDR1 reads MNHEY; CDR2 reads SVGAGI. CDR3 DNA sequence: TGTGCCAGCGGTCGGGGACTAGCGGCCTACGAGCAGTACTTC. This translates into CASGRGLAAYEQYF.

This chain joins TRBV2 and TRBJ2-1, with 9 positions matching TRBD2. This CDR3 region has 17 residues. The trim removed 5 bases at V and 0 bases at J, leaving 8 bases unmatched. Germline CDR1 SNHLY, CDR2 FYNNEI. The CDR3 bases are TGTGCCAGCAGTACCCCTAGCGGGGCGTTCTCCTACAATGAGCAGTTCTTC. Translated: CASSTPSGAFSYNEQFF.

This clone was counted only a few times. CDR3 residues: CASSLTLAGGIRTQYF. CDR3 nucleotide sequence: TGTGCCAGCAGCTTAACTCTAGCGGGGGGAATCCGGACGCAGTATTTT. V is TRBV7-2 and J is TRBJ2-3; 11 bases agree with TRBD2. Germline CDR1 is SGHTA and CDR2 is FQGNSA. V dropped 2 bases and J dropped 9; count of bases not matched to a gene: 10. This CDR3 is built from 16 residues. Filled out from reference TRBV7-2 and TRBJ2-3, the complete variable domain reads GAGVSQSPSNKVTEKGKDVELRCDPISGHTALYWYRQSLGQGLEFLIYFQGNSAPDKSGLPSDRFSAERTGGSVSTLTIQRTQQEDSAVYLCASSLTLAGGIRTQYFGPGTRLTVL.

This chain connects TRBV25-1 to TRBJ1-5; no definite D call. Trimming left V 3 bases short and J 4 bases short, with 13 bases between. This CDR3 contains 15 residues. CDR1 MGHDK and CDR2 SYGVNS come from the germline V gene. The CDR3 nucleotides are TGTGCCAGCAGTGAGCAAGAGGGAGGGAATCAGCCCCAGCATTTT. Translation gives CASSEQEGGNQPQHF.

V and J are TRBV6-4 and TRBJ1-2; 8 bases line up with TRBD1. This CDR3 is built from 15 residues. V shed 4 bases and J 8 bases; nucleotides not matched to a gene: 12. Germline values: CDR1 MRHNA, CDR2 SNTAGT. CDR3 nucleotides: TGTGCCAGCAGTGTAGGCAGGGGGCAAGGCTACGGCTACACCTTC. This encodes CASSVGRGQGYGYTF.

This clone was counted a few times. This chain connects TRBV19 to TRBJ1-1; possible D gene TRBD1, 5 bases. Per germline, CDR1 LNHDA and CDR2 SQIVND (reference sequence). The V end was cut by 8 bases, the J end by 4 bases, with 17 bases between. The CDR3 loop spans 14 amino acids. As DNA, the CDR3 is TGTGCCAGTTCGGGGGTTCCGTTGGGCACTGAAGCTTTCTTT. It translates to CASSGVPLGTEAFF.

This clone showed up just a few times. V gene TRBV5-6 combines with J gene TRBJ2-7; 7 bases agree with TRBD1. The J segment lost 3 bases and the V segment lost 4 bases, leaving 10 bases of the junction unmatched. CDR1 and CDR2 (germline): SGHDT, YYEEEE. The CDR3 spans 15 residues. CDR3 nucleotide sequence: TGTGCCAGCAGCCTCAGGGGGTTTGGTGTCTACGAGCAGTACTTC. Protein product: CASSLRGFGVYEQYF.

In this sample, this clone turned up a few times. CDR3 DNA: TGTGCCAGTAGTATCCCCCGGGGATGGAGCTATGGCTACACCTTC. It yields the protein CASSIPRGWSYGYTF. This sequence joins TRBV19 and TRBJ1-2; no firm D call. The CDR3 is 15 amino acids. The germline CDR1 and CDR2 sequences are LNHDA and SQIVND (reference sequence). Trimming took 3 bases from V and 4 from J, leaving 15 bases between them.

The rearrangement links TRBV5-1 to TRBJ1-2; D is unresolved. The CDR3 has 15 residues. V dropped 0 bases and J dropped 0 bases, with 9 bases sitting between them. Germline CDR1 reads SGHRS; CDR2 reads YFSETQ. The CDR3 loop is CASSLDGMANYGYTF. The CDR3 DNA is TGCGCCAGCAGCTTGGATGGCATGGCTAACTATGGCTACACCTTC.